This is a list of T cell receptor beta chains from one sample in a study of control samples from healthy donors and cancer patients. Measured with immunoSEQ multiplex PCR; TCRdb has only the in-frame clones, and not every one. Seen here are roughly 90,000 clones, around 82% observed once, and the top ten hold roughly 9.8%. The sample comprised blood. The source is a woman in her sixties in good health. CDR3s include the opening cysteine and the closing phenylalanine or tryptophan. Fields, in order: clone size, CDR3 length, J gene, V gene, D gene, CDR3 protein, CDR3 DNA. A D gene is named only where the DNA matches it firmly. Clone size is not always given. Where it is, it says once, few, many or a class for expanded clones.

>NA|15|TRBJ2-1|TRBV7-2|TRBD2
CASSRQRGGYNEQFF
TGTGCCAGCAGCCGGCAGCGGGGGGGATACAATGAGCAGTTCTTC
>once|13|TRBJ2-3|TRBV10-1|NA
CASNSGSTDTQYF
TGCGCCAGCAACTCGGGGAGCACAGATACGCAGTATTTT
>once|15|TRBJ2-7|TRBV5-4|TRBD2
CASTPLGGSSYEQYF
TGTGCCAGCACTCCACTCGGGGGGAGTAGTTACGAGCAGTACTTC
>NA|15|TRBJ1-5|TRBV15|TRBD1
CATSSFDRGNQPQHF
TGTGCCACCAGCAGCTTTGACAGGGGCAATCAGCCCCAGCATTTT
>NA|15|TRBJ2-7|TRBV18|TRBD1
CASSPPGQGFYEQYF
TGTGCCAGCTCACCCCCGGGACAGGGGTTTTACGAGCAGTACTTC
>NA|15|TRBJ2-1|TRBV23-1|NA
CASSHLRGSYNEQFF
TGCGCCAGCAGTCACTTACGGGGCTCCTACAATGAGCAGTTCTTC
>NA|18|TRBJ2-5|TRBV19|NA
CASSIDPPGAGAQETQYF
TGTGCCAGTAGTATAGATCCGCCGGGGGCCGGGGCCCAAGAGACCCAGTACTTC
>NA|14|TRBJ2-5|TRBV7-2|NA
CASSLAGAQETQYF
TGTGCCAGCAGCTTAGCGGGAGCCCAAGAGACCCAGTACTTC
>NA|17|TRBJ2-5|TRBV27|TRBD1
CASSGHRDRGRRETQYF
TGTGCCAGCAGTGGGCACCGGGACAGGGGGCGAAGAGAGACCCAGTACTTC
>few|15|TRBJ1-5|TRBV7-9|NA
CASSQSTAGNQPQHF
TGTGCCAGCAGCCAATCGACAGCTGGCAATCAGCCCCAGCATTTT
>NA|15|TRBJ2-7|TRBV5-1|NA
CASSLTAGQAGEQYF
TGCGCCAGCAGCTTGACCGCTGGACAGGCGGGAGAGCAGTACTTC
>once|13|TRBJ2-7|TRBV7-9|TRBD2
CASTNSGSGEQYF
TGTGCCAGCACCAATAGCGGGAGCGGCGAGCAGTACTTC
>NA|13|TRBJ1-1|TRBV15|NA
CATSRVGYTEAFF
TGTGCCACCAGCAGAGTCGGTTACACTGAAGCTTTCTTT
>NA|14|TRBJ1-2|TRBV25-1|NA
CASSEVHRVAGYTF
TGTGCCAGCAGTGAGGTCCACAGGGTGGCTGGCTACACCTTC
>NA|13|TRBJ2-4|TRBV11-3|TRBD1
CASSLLSGGIQYF
TGTGCCAGCAGCTTACTCTCAGGGGGCATTCAGTACTTC
>NA|14|TRBJ1-4|TRBV27|NA
CASRVQGTGEKLFF
TGTGCCAGCAGGGTCCAGGGTACGGGAGAAAAACTGTTTTTT
>NA|15|TRBJ2-6|TRBV9|NA
CASSPPGAGANVLTF
TGTGCCAGCAGCCCCCCGGGGGCCGGGGCCAACGTCCTGACTTTC
>NA|15|TRBJ2-7|TRBV18|TRBD1
CASSPGQGGTYEQYF
TGTGCCAGCTCACCAGGACAGGGGGGCACCTACGAGCAGTACTTC
>NA|16|TRBJ2-1|TRBV28|NA
CASSQGGTPRYNEQFF
TGTGCCAGCAGTCAGGGCGGGACACCCCGCTACAATGAGCAGTTCTTC
>NA|16|TRBJ2-5|TRBV14|TRBD2
CASSQEAGRIRGTQYF
TGTGCCAGCAGCCAAGAAGCGGGGCGGATCCGGGGGACCCAGTACTTC
>NA|12|TRBJ2-5|TRBV18|TRBD1
CASSLDRGTQYF
TGTGCCAGCTCGCTTGACAGGGGGACCCAGTACTTC
>once|11|TRBJ1-1|TRBV6-2/TRBV6-3|NA
CASSSWQDTFF
TGTGCCAGCAGTTCATGGCAGGACACTTTCTTT
>NA|16|TRBJ2-5|TRBV6-2/TRBV6-3|TRBD1
CASSYGRWTGQETQYF
TGTGCCAGCAGTTACGGAAGATGGACAGGTCAAGAGACCCAGTACTTC
>NA|15|TRBJ2-5|TRBV6-2/TRBV6-3|TRBD2
CASSTPTSGKETQYF
TGTGCCAGCAGTACTCCGACTAGCGGAAAAGAGACCCAGTACTTC
>NA|15|TRBJ1-4|TRBV27|NA
CASSLSWGWDEKLFF
TGTGCCAGCAGTTTATCCTGGGGCTGGGATGAAAAACTGTTTTTT
>NA|13|TRBJ1-2|TRBV12-3/TRBV12-4|TRBD1
CASSPGTGYGYTF
TGTGCCAGCAGTCCAGGGACAGGGTATGGCTACACCTTC
>NA|16|TRBJ2-7|TRBV6-5|NA
CASSYSGGESSYEQYF
TGTGCCAGCAGTTACTCTGGCGGGGAAAGCTCCTACGAGCAGTACTTC
>NA|16|TRBJ1-1|TRBV2|NA
CASNRGLRALNTEAFF
TGTGCCAGCAATAGGGGCTTGAGAGCTTTGAACACTGAAGCTTTCTTT
>NA|12|TRBJ2-3|TRBV15|NA
CATSTGTDTQYF
TGTGCCACCAGCACAGGAACAGATACGCAGTATTTT
>NA|12|TRBJ2-7|TRBV6-6|NA
CASSYDVREQYF
TGTGCCAGCAGTTACGACGTACGGGAGCAGTACTTC
>NA|17|TRBJ2-7|TRBV11-2|TRBD2
CASSLVSSGVASYEQYF
TGTGCCAGCAGCTTAGTGTCTAGCGGGGTGGCCTCCTACGAGCAGTACTTC